This T cell receptor beta chain was identified in a study of shared clonotypes between healthy human individuals. Donors were healthy HIV-negative adults without recently reported acute infections or vaccinations. Measured with immunoSEQ multiplex PCR; TCRdb has only the in-frame clones, and not every one. The sample has millions of clones, over 90% seen once. The sequenced material came from naive CD4+ T cells from PBMCs. Subset specified: CD45RA+ positively selected. This sequence originates from a man between 18 and 35 years old in good health. Some clones in this sample may be carry-over from other donors' samples.

DNA for the CDR3: TGTGCCAGCAGCGCTGGGTGGGCCTACGAGCAGTACTTC. It yields the protein CASSAGWAYEQYF. The rearrangement joins TRBV28 to TRBJ2-7, with D unclear. The CDR3 is 13 residues long. The V gene's germline CDR1 is MDHEN and CDR2 SYDVKM. The V gene lost 6 bases and the J gene lost 2 bases, with 11 bases spanning the gap.